This T cell receptor beta chain was recorded in a study of regulatory T cells in long-lasting Graves disease. Specified time point: persistent/refractory GD, antithyroid drugs over 5 years with positive TRAb. Isolated PBMC RNA provided the starting material for the TCR library. Through Arm-PCR of CDR3 regions and iRepertoire HTBI primers, TCR beta libraries were built. TCRdb re-called the multiplex PCR reads with MiXCR, one entry per CDR3 protein. The table has fewer than 400,000 distinct CDR3 sequences, less than 20% seen once. The material sequenced was peripheral blood mononuclear cells (PBMCs), taken when the disease was refractory, from a patient treated with antithyroid drugs. The receptor's source is a female donor with Graves disease.

CDR3 region: CASRNGGRGNQPQHF. CDR3 nucleotide sequence: TGTGCCAGCAGAAATGGGGGCAGAGGGAATCAGCCCCAGCATTTT. This chain joins TRBV6-1 and TRBJ1-5, with D possibly matching TRBD1 (6 bases). Trimming shortened V by 6 bases and J by 4 bases, and 16 bases separated the two germline ends. CDR1 and CDR2 (germline): MNHNS, SASEGT. The CDR3 consists of 15 residues.